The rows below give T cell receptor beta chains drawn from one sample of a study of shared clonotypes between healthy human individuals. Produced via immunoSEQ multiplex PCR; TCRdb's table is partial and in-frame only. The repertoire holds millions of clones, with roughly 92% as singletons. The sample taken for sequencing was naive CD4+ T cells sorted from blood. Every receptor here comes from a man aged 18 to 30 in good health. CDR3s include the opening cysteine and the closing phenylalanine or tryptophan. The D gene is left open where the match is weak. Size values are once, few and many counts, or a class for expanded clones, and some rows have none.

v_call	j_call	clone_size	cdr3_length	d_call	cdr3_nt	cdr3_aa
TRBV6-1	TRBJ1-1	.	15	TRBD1	TGTGCCAGCAGTGAATGGGGGACAGGGCACACTGAAGCTTTCTTT	CASSEWGTGHTEAFF
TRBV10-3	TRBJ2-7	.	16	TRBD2	TGTGCCATCAGTGAGTCGATGCTAGCGGATCCCTACGAGCAGTACTTC	CAISESMLADPYEQYF
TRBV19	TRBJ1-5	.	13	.	TGTGCCAGTAGTATCGGAGGGGATCAGCCCCAGCATTTT	CASSIGGDQPQHF
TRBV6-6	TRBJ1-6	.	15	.	TGTGCCAGCAGCTTCTCCGGGGTGGGTTATTCACCCCTCCACTTT	CASSFSGVGYSPLHF
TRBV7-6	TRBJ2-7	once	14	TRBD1	TGTGCCAGCAGCCCACGGACAGGGTCCTACGAGCAGTACTTC	CASSPRTGSYEQYF
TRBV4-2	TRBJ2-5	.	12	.	TGTGCCAGCAGCCAAGATTCGGAGGCCCAGTACTTC	CASSQDSEAQYF
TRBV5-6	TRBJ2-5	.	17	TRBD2	TGTGCCAGCAGCGGAGGAGGTGCGGGGGGTCGCCAAGAGACCCAGTACTTC	CASSGGGAGGRQETQYF
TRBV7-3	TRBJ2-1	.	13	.	TGTGCCAGCAGCTTAAGAGCAGGGAATGAGCAGTTCTTC	CASSLRAGNEQFF
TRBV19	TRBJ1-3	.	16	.	TGTGCCAGTAGTGTTAGAGGGTTCCACTCTGGAAACACCATATATTTT	CASSVRGFHSGNTIYF
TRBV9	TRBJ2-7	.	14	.	TGTGCCAGCAGCTGGTTAGCCGGTCCCTACGAGCAGTACTTC	CASSWLAGPYEQYF
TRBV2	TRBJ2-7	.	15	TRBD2	TGTGCCAGCAGAGCTCTGACTAGCGGGTTGGACGAGCAGTACTTC	CASRALTSGLDEQYF
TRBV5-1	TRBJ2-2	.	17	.	TGCGCCAGCAGATCCGGCCGGTGGCCGTACAACACCGGGGAGCTGTTTTTT	CASRSGRWPYNTGELFF
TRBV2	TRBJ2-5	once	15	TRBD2	TGTGCCAGCAGTGAAAGCGGGGGGGCCGTAAGGACCCAGTACTTC	CASSESGGAVRTQYF
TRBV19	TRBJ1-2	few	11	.	TGTGCCAGTAGGATGACTATGGGCTACACCTTC	CASRMTMGYTF
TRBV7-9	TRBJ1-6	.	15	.	TGTGCCAGCAGCTTTAGTGCGGGGGCAGATTCACCCCTCCACTTT	CASSFSAGADSPLHF
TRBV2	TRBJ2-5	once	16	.	TGTGCCAGCAGTGAAGTTATATGGGGAGGATGGGAGACCCAGTACTTC	CASSEVIWGGWETQYF
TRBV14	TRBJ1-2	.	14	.	TGTGCCAGCAGCCAGACAGGAATCCGCTATGGCTACACCTTC	CASSQTGIRYGYTF
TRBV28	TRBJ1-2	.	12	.	TGTGCCACAAGGGACACGAACTATGGCTACACCTTC	CATRDTNYGYTF
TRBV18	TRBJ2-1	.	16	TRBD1	TGTGCCAGCTCGACCCGACAGGGGAGCTCCTACAATGAGCAGTTCTTC	CASSTRQGSSYNEQFF
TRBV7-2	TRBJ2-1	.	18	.	TGTGCCAGCAGCTTAGAGGCAGGGCCCATCGGCTCCTACAATGAGCAGTTCTTC	CASSLEAGPIGSYNEQFF
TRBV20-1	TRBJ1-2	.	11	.	TGCAGTGCTAGTGAGGGAAATGGCTACACCTTC	CSASEGNGYTF
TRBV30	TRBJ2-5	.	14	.	TGTGCCTCCTCTCTACGGTCAGGGCAAGAGACCCAGTACTTC	CASSLRSGQETQYF
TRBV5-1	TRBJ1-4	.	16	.	TGCGCCAGCAGCTTGTTCGGCGGAGCAACTAATGAAAAACTGTTTTTT	CASSLFGGATNEKLFF
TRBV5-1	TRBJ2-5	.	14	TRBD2	TGCGCCAGCTCGGGGGGAGGGCCGGGAGAGACCCAGTACTTC	CASSGGGPGETQYF
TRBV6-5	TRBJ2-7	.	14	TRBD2	TGTGCCAGCAGTTACTCTTTGGGGGAGGGCGAGCAGTACTTC	CASSYSLGEGEQYF
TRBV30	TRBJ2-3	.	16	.	TGTGCCTGGGGGACCGGGACCCTTTCATCCGGCGATACGCAGTATTTT	CAWGTGTLSSGDTQYF
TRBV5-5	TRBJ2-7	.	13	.	TGTGCCAGCAGCATCGGCCCCGGGAACGAGCAGTACTTC	CASSIGPGNEQYF
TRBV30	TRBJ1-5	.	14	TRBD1	TGTGCCTGGGAAGGGACAGGGGGCAATCAGCCCCAGCATTTT	CAWEGTGGNQPQHF
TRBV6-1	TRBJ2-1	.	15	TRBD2	TGTGCCAGCAGTGACGGGGGGAGCTCCTACAATGAGCAGTTCTTC	CASSDGGSSYNEQFF
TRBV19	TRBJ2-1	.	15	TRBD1	TGTGCCAGTACCCCTAGACAGGGGGACTACAATGAGCAGTTCTTC	CASTPRQGDYNEQFF
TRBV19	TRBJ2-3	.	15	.	TGTGCCAGTAGTACTCCACGACGGGGGCCAGATACGCAGTATTTT	CASSTPRRGPDTQYF
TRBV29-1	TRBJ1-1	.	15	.	TGCAGCGTTCCTCGGGGCAGCCTCATGAACACTGAAGCTTTCTTT	CSVPRGSLMNTEAFF
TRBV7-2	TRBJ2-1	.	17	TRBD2	TGTGCCAGCAGCTTAGTAGCACTAGCGGGGGGGGACAATGAGCAGTTCTTC	CASSLVALAGGDNEQFF
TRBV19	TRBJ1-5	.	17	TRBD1	TGTGCCAGTAGTATCCTGGCAGGGGGGGTTAGCAATCAGCCCCAGCATTTT	CASSILAGGVSNQPQHF
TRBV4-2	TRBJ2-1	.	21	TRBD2	TGTGCCAGCAGCCAACTCCTGCCACTAGCGGGGGCTCCCATCACCTACAATGAGCAGTTCTTC	CASSQLLPLAGAPITYNEQFF
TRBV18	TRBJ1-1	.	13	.	TGTGCCAGCTCGGAGGGGGTCGACACTGAAGCTTTCTTT	CASSEGVDTEAFF
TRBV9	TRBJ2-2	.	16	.	TGTGCCAGCAGCGCCACATGGGCGGCTAACACCGGGGAGCTGTTTTTT	CASSATWAANTGELFF
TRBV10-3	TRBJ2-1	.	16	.	TGTGCCATCAGCCTGGCCCCCGGGACCGGGAGCAATGAGCAGTTCTTC	CAISLAPGTGSNEQFF
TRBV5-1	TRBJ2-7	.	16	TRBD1	TGCGCCAGCAGCTTGGCCGCGGGACAGGGGGCCTACGAGCAGTACTTC	CASSLAAGQGAYEQYF
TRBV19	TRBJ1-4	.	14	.	TGTGCCAGTAGCCGTACTGCAACTAATGAAAAACTGTTTTTT	CASSRTATNEKLFF
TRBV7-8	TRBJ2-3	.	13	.	TGTGCCAGCTCCTGGGTACGGATCGATACGCAGTATTTT	CASSWVRIDTQYF
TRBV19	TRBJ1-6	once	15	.	TGTGCCAGTAGTATTGCGCAGGTGGGTGATTCACCCCTCCACTTT	CASSIAQVGDSPLHF
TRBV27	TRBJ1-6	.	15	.	TGTGCCAGCAGTTTATCCGGGGGCCTGAACTCACCCCTCCACTTT	CASSLSGGLNSPLHF
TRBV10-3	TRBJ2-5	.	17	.	TGTGCCATCAGTCCCCCCGGTGGGCTAGCCGATCCCGGGACCCAGTACTTC	CAISPPGGLADPGTQYF
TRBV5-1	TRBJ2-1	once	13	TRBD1	TGCGCCAGCAGCCGCGGACAGGGCAATGAGCAGTTCTTC	CASSRGQGNEQFF
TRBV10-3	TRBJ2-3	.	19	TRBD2	TGTGCCATCAGTGAGGAGCTAGCGGGAGGGCCCTCTCTCTCAGATACGCAGTATTTT	CAISEELAGGPSLSDTQYF
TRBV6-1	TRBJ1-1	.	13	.	TGTGCCAGCAGTGAACAGTCGAACACTGAAGCTTTCTTT	CASSEQSNTEAFF
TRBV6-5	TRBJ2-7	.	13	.	TGTGCCAGCAGTTACCACGACCTCGGAGAGCAGTACTTC	CASSYHDLGEQYF
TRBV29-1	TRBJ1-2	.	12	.	TGCAGCGTTGAGGACTTGGATTATGGCTACACCTTC	CSVEDLDYGYTF
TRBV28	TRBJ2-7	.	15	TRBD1	TGTGCCAGCAGTTTTAGGGACAGGGTCTCCTACGAGCAGTACTTC	CASSFRDRVSYEQYF
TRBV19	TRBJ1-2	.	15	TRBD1	TGTGCCAGTACCCTAGACCTGGGACAGAGCTATGGCTACACCTTC	CASTLDLGQSYGYTF
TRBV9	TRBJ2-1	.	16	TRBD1	TGTGCCAGCAGCAAGGGACAGACAAGCTCCTACAATGAGCAGTTCTTC	CASSKGQTSSYNEQFF
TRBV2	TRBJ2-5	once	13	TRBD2	TGTGCCAGCGGGTCGAGCGGGGGTAAGACCCAGTACTTC	CASGSSGGKTQYF
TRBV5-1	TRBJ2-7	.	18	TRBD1	TGCGCCAGCAGCTTCCGGGGACAGGGGGCGCCGAACCCCCACGAGCAGTACTTC	CASSFRGQGAPNPHEQYF
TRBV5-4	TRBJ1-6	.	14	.	TGTGCCAGCAGCCTCGGGACCAGCTCAGCACCCCTCCACTTT	CASSLGTSSAPLHF
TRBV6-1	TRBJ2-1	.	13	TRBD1	TGTGCCAGCAGACAGGGGGCGGACAATGAGCAGTTCTTC	CASRQGADNEQFF